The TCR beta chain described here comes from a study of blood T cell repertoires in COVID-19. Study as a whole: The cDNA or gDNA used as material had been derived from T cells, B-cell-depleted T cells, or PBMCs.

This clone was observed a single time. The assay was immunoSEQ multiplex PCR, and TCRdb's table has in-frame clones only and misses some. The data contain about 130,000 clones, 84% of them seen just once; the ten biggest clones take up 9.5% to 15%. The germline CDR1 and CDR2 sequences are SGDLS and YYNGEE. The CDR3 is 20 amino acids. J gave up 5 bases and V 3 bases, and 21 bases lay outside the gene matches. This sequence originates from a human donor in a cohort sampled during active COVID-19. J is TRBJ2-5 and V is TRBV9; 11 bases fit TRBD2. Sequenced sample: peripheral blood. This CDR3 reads CASSASPGGLAGGRRETQYF. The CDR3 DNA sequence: TGTGCCAGCAGCGCAAGTCCCGGAGGGCTAGCGGGGGGCAGACGGGAGACCCAGTACTTC.